This T cell receptor beta chain appears in the sequencing data of a study of shared clonotypes between healthy human individuals. A deep-level run was used for the assay. Across several immunoSEQ plates, the genomic DNA of each subset was split evenly. Some clones are missing from TCRdb's copy, which holds only in-frame ones; the method was immunoSEQ multiplex PCR. The sample includes roughly 490,000 clones, 65% to 80% of them seen just once. The CDR3 is 15 residues long. J gave up 4 bases and V 3 bases, and 7 bases lay outside the gene matches. Germline loops: CDR1 MNHEY, CDR2 SMNVEV (reference sequence). This clone occurred once.

The chain has TRBV27 and TRBJ2-7; 9 bases line up with TRBD2. This clonotype was obtained from a woman aged 40 to 50 in good health. Some clones in this sample may be carry-over from other donors' samples. The sample comprised PBMCs. In DNA form, the CDR3 reads TGTGCCAGCAGTTTTCGGCGGGGGGGACTATACGAGCAGTACTTC. It translates to CASSFRRGGLYEQYF.